The clone carrying this T cell receptor (beta chain) was detected ten times or more. The record originates from a study of T cells in Graves' hyperthyroidism and ophthalmopathy. In the study overall: Blood was drawn when the patient was first diagnosed and still untreated.

TCR beta CDR3 region amplification was performed from RNA transcripts. HTBI primers were the set used in a first-round RT-PCR of the TCR CDR3. From the multiplex PCR reads, TCRdb called clonotypes with MiXCR, one entry per CDR3 protein. This table has 500,000 or so distinct CDR3 sequences, 16% appearing once. The CDR3 sequence is 13 residues long. V was trimmed by 6 bases and J by 2 bases, leaving 13 bases between them. Germline CDR1 is SQVTM and CDR2 is ANQGSEA. The study included ophthalmopathy patients with Clinical Activity Score at least 3, NOSPECS grade at least 4 and duration under 3 months. Clinical symptoms, serum thyroxine and TRAb, thyroid ultrasound and orbital computed tomography together formed the diagnostic basis. Fresh 10 ml peripheral blood yielded PBMCs.

The V call is TRBV29-1, the J call TRBJ1-1, with D possibly TRBD1 on 6 matching bases. Material for sequencing was blood. The TCR was taken from a woman aged 25 to 39 with Graves' ophthalmopathy. For the CDR3, the DNA is TGCAGCGTGGAGACAGGACCAAACACTGAAGCTTTCTTT. Its protein product is CSVETGPNTEAFF. Drawing the rest from reference TRBV29-1 and TRBJ1-1, the complete variable domain is SAVISQKPSRDICQRGTSLTIQCQVDSQVTMMFWYRQQPGQSLTLIATANQGSEATYESGFVIDKFPISRPNLTFSTLTVSNMSPEDSSIYLCSVETGPNTEAFFGQGTRLTVV.